These 9 T cell receptor beta chains came from one sample sequenced in a study of PD-L1 blockade in urothelial cancer (dated by TCRdb to about 2017). Library prep was done by the immunoSEQ multiplex PCR assay. TCRdb re-hosts the immuneACCESS table, in-frame sequences only. Its copies lack some clones; in the studies checked, an unresolved V gene accounts for under half of them, and the cause for the rest is not known. The sample profile shows around 56,000 clones; 85% to 90% of them were found once. The leading ten clones occupy roughly 2.9% of the sample. The input for sequencing was PBMCs, taken around atezolizumab (anti-PD-L1) treatment. The receptors here all came from a man aged 45-60 years with urothelial cancer.

This clone showed up just a few times. This chain uses TRBV28 with TRBJ1-5; D not certain. CDR3 size: 14 residues. Trimming removed 6 bases at V and 4 bases at J, with 13 bases between. Germline CDR1 is MDHEN and CDR2 is SYDVKM. The CDR3 coding sequence is TGTGCCAGCAGCCGCTTGAGAGGAAATCAGCCCCAGCATTTT. It specifies CASSRLRGNQPQHF.

J is TRBJ1-3 and V is TRBV28; the D is unclear. Germline CDR1 is MDHEN and CDR2 is SYDVKM. The CDR3 is 15 residues long. V gave up 6 bases and J gave up 0 bases, with 12 bases separating them. CDR3 amino acids: CASSLPVSSGNTIYF. CDR3 bases: TGTGCCAGCAGCCTCCCCGTGAGCTCTGGAAACACCATATATTTT.

This clone was picked up one time. Written as DNA, the CDR3 is TGCAGCGTTGCTTTGAGCGGGAGGGCCCAAAAGCAGTTCTTC. This codes for CSVALSGRAQKQFF. V and J are TRBV29-1 and TRBJ2-1; 10 bases line up with TRBD2. CDR1 and CDR2 from the germline V gene are SQVTM and ANQGSEA. The CDR3 totals 14 residues. Trimming cost V 4 bases and J 11 bases; bases outside gene matches: 11.

V gene TRBV14 combines with J gene TRBJ1-4; D is possibly TRBD1 (6 bases). The CDR3 covers 15 residues. Germline lookup yields CDR1 SGHDN and CDR2 FVKESK. Between the trimmed V and J ends, which lost 0 bases and 4 bases, there was a span of 9 bases. This CDR3 is CASSQEEDSNEKLFF. The CDR3 DNA follows: TGTGCCAGCAGCCAAGAGGAGGACAGTAATGAAAAACTGTTTTTT. The complete variable domain, with remaining parts taken from reference TRBV14 and TRBJ1-4, reads EAGVTQFPSHSVIEKGQTVTLRCDPISGHDNLYWYRRVMGKEIKFLLHFVKESKQDESGMPNNRFLAERTGGTYSTLKVQPAELEDSGVYFCASSQEEDSNEKLFFGSGTQLSVL.

A word on this clone: The same CDR3 also results from other DNA sequences found in this sample. The CDR3 loop reads CASSFLAGYNEQFF. DNA of the CDR3: TGTGCCAGCAGTTTTTTAGCGGGATACAATGAGCAGTTCTTC. The chain has TRBV27 and TRBJ2-1, with TRBD2 matching over 8 bases. The CDR3 consists of 14 residues. Germline CDR1 MNHEY, CDR2 SMNVEV (reference sequence). V shed 3 bases and J 4 bases; nucleotides not matched to a gene: 2.

The CDR3: CASSLGGQGVWGYTF. CDR3 sequence (DNA): TGTGCCAGCAGTTTAGGAGGACAGGGAGTTTGGGGCTACACCTTC. The V gene is TRBV28, the J gene TRBJ1-2; TRBD1 agrees at 8 bases. Trimming at V came to 2 bases and at J to 8 bases, leaving 10 bases not matched to a gene. CDR3 length: 15 residues. Germline V gives CDR1 MDHEN, CDR2 SYDVKM.

In its sample, this clone was seen once. The rearrangement uses TRBV19 and TRBJ2-1, with D possibly TRBD2 on 5 matching bases. The CDR3 loop spans 15 amino acids. The ends were cut back, 1 base at V and 0 bases at J, with 7 bases in the middle. CDR1 and CDR2 from the germline V gene are LNHDA and SQIVND (reference sequence). The chain's CDR3 is CASSIGGYSYNEQFF. The DNA of the CDR3 is TGTGCCAGTAGTATAGGAGGGTACTCCTACAATGAGCAGTTCTTC.

The chain carries TRBV2 and TRBJ2-1; weak D call: TRBD2 (7 bases). Germline CDR1 and CDR2: SNHLY and FYNNEI. The CDR3 spans 13 residues. The germline V and J ends were trimmed by 8 bases and 4 bases, with 12 bases remaining between them. CDR3 amino acids: CASRGGRYNEQFF. CDR3 coding DNA: TGTGCCAGCCGCGGGGGCCGATACAATGAGCAGTTCTTC.

This chain uses TRBV2 with TRBJ2-5, with 8 nucleotides matching TRBD1. J was trimmed by 7 bases and V by 6 bases; bases with no gene match: 7. CDR1 is SNHLY, CDR2 FYNNEI, per germline. This CDR3 is built from 13 residues. In nucleotides, the CDR3 is TGTGCCAGCAGGGAGACAGGGGCTGGGACCCAGTACTTC. It codes for CASRETGAGTQYF. The full variable domain, rest sourced from reference TRBV2 and TRBJ2-5, is EPEVTQTPSHQVTQMGQEVILRCVPISNHLYFYWYRQILGQKVEFLVSFYNNEISEKSEIFDDQFSVERPDGSNFTLKIRSTKLEDSAMYFCASRETGAGTQYFGPGTRLLVL.